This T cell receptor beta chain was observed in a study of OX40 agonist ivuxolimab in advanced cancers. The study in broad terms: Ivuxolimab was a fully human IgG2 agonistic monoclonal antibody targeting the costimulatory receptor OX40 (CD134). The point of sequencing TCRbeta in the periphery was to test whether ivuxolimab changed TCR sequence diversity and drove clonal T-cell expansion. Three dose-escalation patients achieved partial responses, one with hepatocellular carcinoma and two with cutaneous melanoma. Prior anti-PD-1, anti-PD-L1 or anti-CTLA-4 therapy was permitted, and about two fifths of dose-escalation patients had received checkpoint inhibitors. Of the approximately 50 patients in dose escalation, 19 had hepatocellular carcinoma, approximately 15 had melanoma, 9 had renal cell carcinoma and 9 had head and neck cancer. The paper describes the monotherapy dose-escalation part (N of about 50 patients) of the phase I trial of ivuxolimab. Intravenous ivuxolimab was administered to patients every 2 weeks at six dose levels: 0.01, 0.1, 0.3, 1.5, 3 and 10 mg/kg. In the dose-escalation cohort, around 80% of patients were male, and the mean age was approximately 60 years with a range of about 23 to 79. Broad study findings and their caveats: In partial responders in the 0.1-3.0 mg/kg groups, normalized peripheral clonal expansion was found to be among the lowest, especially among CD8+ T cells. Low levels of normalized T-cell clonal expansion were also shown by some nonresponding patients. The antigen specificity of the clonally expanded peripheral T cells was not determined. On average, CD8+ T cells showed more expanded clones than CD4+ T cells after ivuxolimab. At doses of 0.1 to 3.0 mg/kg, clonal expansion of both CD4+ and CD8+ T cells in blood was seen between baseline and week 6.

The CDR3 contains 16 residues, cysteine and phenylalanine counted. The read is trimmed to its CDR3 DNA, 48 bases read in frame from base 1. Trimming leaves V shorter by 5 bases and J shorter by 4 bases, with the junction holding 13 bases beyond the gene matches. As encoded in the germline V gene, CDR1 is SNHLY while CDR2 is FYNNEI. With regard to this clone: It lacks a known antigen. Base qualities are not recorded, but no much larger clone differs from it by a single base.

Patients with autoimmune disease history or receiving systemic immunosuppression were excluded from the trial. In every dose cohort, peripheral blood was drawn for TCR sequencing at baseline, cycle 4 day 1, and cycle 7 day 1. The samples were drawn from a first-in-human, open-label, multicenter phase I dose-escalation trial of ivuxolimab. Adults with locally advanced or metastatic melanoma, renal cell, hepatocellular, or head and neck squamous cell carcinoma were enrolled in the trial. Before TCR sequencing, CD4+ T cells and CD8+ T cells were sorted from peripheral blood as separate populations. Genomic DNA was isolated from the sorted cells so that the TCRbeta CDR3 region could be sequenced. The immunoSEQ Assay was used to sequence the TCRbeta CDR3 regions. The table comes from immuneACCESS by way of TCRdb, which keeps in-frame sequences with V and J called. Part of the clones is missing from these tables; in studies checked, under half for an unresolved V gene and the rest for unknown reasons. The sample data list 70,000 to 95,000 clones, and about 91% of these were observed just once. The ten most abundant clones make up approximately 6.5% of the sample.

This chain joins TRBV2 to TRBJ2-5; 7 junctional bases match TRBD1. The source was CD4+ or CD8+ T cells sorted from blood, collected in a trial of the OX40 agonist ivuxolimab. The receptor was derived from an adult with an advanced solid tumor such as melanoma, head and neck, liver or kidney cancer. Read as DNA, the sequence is TGTGCCAGCAGTTTTAATGGACAGGTAGTAGCAGAGACCCAGTACTTC. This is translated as CASSFNGQVVAETQYF.